Listed below are T cell receptor beta chains from one sample, sequenced in a study of T-cell memory formation after mild COVID-19. One entry per CDR3 protein results from TCRdb running MiXCR on the 5' RACE reads. The table records under 300,000 distinct CDR3 sequences, around 17% of them present only once. The specimen sequenced was PBMCs or a T cell subset sorted from them (not recorded which). Source of these receptors: a man younger than 35 who had mild COVID-19 (a few samples of this study predate the infection). Cell type and time point are not known. The CDR3 runs from the conserved cysteine through the conserved F or W. The D gene is left open where the match is weak. Where a row states a size, it is once, few, many or the class of an expanded clone; other rows omit it.

j_call: TRBJ1-5
v_call: TRBV6-5
d_call: TRBD1
clone_size: -
cdr3_nt: TGTGCCAGCAGCCCCTTAGGACAGGGCAAACATCAGCCCCAGCATTTT
cdr3_aa: CASSPLGQGKHQPQHF

j_call: TRBJ2-5
v_call: TRBV7-3
d_call: TRBD2
clone_size: few
cdr3_nt: TGTGCCAGCAGCCCAGCGAGACTAGCGGGCGGTAGAGAGACCCAGTACTTC
cdr3_aa: CASSPARLAGGRETQYF

j_call: TRBJ1-4
v_call: TRBV7-2
d_call: TRBD1
clone_size: few
cdr3_nt: TGTGCCAGCAGCCTGGACAGGGCAAATGAAAAACTGTTTTTT
cdr3_aa: CASSLDRANEKLFF

j_call: TRBJ2-5
v_call: TRBV6-5
d_call: -
clone_size: -
cdr3_nt: TGTGCCAGCAGGGACTCGGGGGGCGGAAAGACCCAGTACTTC
cdr3_aa: CASRDSGGGKTQYF

j_call: TRBJ1-6
v_call: TRBV7-9
d_call: -
clone_size: few
cdr3_nt: TGTGCCAGCAGCTCCTTCGGCGGGGTGTATAATTCACCCCTCCACTTT
cdr3_aa: CASSSFGGVYNSPLHF

j_call: TRBJ1-2
v_call: TRBV7-2
d_call: -
clone_size: -
cdr3_nt: TGTGCCAGCAGCTTAGATTCCGGGAATACCTATGGCTACACCTTC
cdr3_aa: CASSLDSGNTYGYTF

j_call: TRBJ1-5
v_call: TRBV7-8
d_call: -
clone_size: few
cdr3_nt: TGTGCCAGCAGCGCCGCAGCCTCAGGGGTTCGCGGATATCAGCCCCAGCATTTT
cdr3_aa: CASSAAASGVRGYQPQHF

j_call: TRBJ2-5
v_call: TRBV7-9
d_call: -
clone_size: few
cdr3_nt: TGTGCCAGCAGCTTTGGCGCAGTCCAAGAGACCCAGTACTTC
cdr3_aa: CASSFGAVQETQYF

j_call: TRBJ2-3
v_call: TRBV11-2
d_call: -
clone_size: -
cdr3_nt: TGTGCCAGCAATGGTTTTGGAGATACGCAGTATTTT
cdr3_aa: CASNGFGDTQYF

j_call: TRBJ1-4
v_call: TRBV29-1
d_call: -
clone_size: -
cdr3_nt: TGCAGCGTTCGAGGGGGAAATGAAAAACTGTTTTTT
cdr3_aa: CSVRGGNEKLFF